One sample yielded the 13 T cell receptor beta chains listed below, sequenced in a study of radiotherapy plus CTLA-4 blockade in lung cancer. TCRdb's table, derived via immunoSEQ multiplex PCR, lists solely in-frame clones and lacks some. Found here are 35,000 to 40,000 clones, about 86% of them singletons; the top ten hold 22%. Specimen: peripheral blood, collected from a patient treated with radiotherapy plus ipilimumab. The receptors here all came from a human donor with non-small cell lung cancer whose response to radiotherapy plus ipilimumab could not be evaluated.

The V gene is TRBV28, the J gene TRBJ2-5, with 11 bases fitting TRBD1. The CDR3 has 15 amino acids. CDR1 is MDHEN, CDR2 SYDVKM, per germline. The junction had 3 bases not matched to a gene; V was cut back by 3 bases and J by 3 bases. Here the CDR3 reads CASSLGGQGEETQYF. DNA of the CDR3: TGTGCCAGCAGTTTGGGGGGACAGGGGGAAGAGACCCAGTACTTC.

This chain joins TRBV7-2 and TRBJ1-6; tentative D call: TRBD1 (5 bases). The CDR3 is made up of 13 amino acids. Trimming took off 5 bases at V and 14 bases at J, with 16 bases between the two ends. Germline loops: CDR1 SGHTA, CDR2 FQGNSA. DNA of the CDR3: TGTGCCAGCAGCCTCCCAGGGTACCCGGCCCTCCACTTT. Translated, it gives CASSLPGYPALHF. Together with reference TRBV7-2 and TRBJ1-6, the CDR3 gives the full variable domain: GAGVSQSPSNKVTEKGKDVELRCDPISGHTALYWYRQSLGQGLEFLIYFQGNSAPDKSGLPSDRFSAERTGGSVSTLTIQRTQQEDSAVYLCASSLPGYPALHFGNGTRLTVT.

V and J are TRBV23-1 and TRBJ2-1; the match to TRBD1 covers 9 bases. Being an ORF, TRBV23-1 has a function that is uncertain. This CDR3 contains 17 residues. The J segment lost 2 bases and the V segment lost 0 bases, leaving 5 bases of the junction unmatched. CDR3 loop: CASSQSIGQGTYNEQFF. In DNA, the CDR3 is TGCGCCAGCAGTCAATCGATCGGACAGGGGACCTACAATGAGCAGTTCTTC.

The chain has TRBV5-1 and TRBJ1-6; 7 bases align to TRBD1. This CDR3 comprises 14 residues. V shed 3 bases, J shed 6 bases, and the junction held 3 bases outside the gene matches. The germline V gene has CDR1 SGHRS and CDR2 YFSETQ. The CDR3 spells CASSSGDSNSPLHF. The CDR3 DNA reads TGCGCCAGCAGCTCCGGGGACAGTAATTCACCCCTCCACTTT.

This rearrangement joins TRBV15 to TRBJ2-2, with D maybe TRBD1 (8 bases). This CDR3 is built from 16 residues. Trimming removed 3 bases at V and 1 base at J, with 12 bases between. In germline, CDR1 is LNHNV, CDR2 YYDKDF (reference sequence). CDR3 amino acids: CATSRGGTGNTGELFF. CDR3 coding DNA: TGTGCCACCAGCAGGGGGGGGACAGGGAACACCGGGGAGCTGTTTTTT.

Here the CDR3 DNA reads TGTGCCACCCGGGGTTCACGGACGAACATTCAGTACTTC. Protein product: CATRGSRTNIQYF. The chain links TRBV10-3 to TRBJ2-4, with D possibly TRBD2 on 5 matching bases. CDR1 is ENHRY, CDR2 SYGVKD, per germline. V was clipped by 10 bases and J by 7 bases, with 17 bases between them. The CDR3 length is 13 residues.

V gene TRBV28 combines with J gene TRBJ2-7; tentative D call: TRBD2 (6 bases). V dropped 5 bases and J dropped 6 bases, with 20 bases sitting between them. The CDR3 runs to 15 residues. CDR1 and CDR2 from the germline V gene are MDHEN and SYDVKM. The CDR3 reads CASSDPRRGRPEQYF. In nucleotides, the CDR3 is TGTGCCAGCAGTGACCCGAGGAGGGGACGTCCCGAGCAGTACTTC.

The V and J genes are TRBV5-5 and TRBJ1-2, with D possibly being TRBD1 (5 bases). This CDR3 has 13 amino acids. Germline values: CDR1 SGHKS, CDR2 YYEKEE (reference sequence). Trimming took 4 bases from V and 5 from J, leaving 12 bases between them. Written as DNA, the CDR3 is TGTGCCAGCAGCCCGGACACAACTTATGGCTACACCTTC. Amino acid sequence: CASSPDTTYGYTF.

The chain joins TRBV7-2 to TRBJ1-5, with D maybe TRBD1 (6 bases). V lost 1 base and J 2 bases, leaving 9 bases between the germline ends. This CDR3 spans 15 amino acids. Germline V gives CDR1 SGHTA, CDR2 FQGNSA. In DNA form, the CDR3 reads TGTGCCAGCAGCTTAGTAAAGGGGGGCAATCAGCCCCAGCATTTT. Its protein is CASSLVKGGNQPQHF. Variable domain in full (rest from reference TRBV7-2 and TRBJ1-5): GAGVSQSPSNKVTEKGKDVELRCDPISGHTALYWYRQSLGQGLEFLIYFQGNSAPDKSGLPSDRFSAERTGGSVSTLTIQRTQQEDSAVYLCASSLVKGGNQPQHFGDGTRLSIL.

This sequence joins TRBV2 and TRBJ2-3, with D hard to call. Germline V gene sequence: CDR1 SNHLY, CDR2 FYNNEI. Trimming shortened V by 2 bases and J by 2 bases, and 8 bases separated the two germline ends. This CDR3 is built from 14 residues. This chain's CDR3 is CASSERRNTDTQYF. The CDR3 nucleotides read TGTGCCAGCAGTGAACGGCGGAACACAGATACGCAGTATTTT.

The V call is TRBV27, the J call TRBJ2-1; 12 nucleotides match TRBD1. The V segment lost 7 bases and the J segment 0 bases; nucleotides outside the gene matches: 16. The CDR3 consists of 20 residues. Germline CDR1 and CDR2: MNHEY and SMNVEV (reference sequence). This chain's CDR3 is CASTILPGQGAPGSYNEQFF. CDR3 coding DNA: TGTGCCAGCACAATCCTGCCGGGACAGGGGGCACCCGGCTCCTACAATGAGCAGTTCTTC.

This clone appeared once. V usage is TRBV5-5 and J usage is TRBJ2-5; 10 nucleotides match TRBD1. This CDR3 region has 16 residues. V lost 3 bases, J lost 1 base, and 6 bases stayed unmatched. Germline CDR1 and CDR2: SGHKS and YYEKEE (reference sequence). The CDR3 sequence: CASSSGDRGFQETQYF. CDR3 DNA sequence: TGTGCCAGCAGCTCAGGGGACAGGGGATTCCAAGAGACCCAGTACTTC. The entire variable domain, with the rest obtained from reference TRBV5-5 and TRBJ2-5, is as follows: DAGVTQSPTHLIKTRGQQVTLRCSPISGHKSVSWYQQVLGQGPQFIFQYYEKEERGRGNFPDRFSARQFPNYSSELNVNALLLGDSALYLCASSSGDRGFQETQYFGPGTRLLVL.

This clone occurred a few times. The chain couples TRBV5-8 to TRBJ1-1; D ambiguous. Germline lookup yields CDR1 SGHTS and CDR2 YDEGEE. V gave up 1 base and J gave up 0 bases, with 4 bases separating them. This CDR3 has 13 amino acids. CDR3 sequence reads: CASSLRVNTEAFF. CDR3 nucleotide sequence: TGTGCCAGCAGCTTGAGAGTGAACACTGAAGCTTTCTTT.